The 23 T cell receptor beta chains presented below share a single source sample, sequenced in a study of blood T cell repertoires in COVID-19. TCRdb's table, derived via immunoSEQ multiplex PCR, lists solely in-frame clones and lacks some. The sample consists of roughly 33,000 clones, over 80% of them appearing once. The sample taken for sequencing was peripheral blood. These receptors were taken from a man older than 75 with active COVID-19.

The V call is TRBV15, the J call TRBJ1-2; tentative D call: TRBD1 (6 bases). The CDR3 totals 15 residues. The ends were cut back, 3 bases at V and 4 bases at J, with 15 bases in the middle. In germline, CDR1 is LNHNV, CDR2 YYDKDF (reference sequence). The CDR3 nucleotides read TGTGCCACCAGCAGCGAACCGACAGGCCTCTATGGCTACACCTTC. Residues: CATSSEPTGLYGYTF.

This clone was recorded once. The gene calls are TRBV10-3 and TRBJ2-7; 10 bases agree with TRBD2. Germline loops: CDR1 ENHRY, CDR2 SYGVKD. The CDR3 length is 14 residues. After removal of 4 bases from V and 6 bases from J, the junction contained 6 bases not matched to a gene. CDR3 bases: TGTGCCATCAGTGCTGGGACTAGCGCCTCCGAGCAGTACTTC. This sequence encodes CAISAGTSASEQYF.

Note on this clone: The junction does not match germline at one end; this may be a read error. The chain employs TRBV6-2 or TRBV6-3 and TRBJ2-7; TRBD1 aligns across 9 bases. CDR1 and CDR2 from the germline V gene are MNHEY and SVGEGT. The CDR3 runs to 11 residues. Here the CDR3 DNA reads TGTGCCAGCAGTTACGGGACAGGGTCCATCTTC. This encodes CASSYGTGSIF.

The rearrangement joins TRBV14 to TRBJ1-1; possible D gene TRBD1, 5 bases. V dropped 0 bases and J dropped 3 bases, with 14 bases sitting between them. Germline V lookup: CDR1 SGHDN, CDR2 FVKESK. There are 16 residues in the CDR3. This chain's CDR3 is CASSQDRRGVDTEAFF. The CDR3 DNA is TGTGCCAGCAGCCAAGATCGAAGGGGTGTGGACACTGAAGCTTTCTTT.

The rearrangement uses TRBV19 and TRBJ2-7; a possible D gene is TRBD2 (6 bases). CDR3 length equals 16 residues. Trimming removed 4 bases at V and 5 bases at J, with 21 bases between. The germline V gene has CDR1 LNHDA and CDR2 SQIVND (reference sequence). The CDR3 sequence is CASSTLSGAIVDEQYF. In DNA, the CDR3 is TGTGCCAGTAGTACCTTATCGGGAGCGATTGTCGACGAGCAGTACTTC.

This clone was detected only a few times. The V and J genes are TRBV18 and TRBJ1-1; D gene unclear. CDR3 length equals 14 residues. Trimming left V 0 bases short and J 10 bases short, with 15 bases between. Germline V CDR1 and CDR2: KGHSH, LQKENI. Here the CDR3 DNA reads TGTGCCAGCTCACCACCGGTTTTTAGCGATGGAGCTTTCTTT. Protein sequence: CASSPPVFSDGAFF.

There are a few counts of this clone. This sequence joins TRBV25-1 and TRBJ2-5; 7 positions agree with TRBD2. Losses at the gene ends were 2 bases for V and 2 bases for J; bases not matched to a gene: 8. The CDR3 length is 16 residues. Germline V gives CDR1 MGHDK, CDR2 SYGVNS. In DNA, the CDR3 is TGTGCCAGCAGTGAAGGACGGGCTAGCGGACAAGAGACCCAGTACTTC. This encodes CASSEGRASGQETQYF.

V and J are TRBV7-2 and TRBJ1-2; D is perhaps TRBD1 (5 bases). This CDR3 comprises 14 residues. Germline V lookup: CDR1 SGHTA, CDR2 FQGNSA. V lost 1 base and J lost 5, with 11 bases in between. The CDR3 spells CASSLDRQRYGYTF. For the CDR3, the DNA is TGTGCCAGCAGCTTAGACAGGCAAAGATATGGCTACACCTTC.

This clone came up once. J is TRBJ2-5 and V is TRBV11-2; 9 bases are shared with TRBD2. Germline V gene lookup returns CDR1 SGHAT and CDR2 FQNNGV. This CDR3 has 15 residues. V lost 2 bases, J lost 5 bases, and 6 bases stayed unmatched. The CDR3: CASSLSAGGGETQYF. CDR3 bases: TGTGCCAGCAGCTTATCAGCGGGAGGTGGCGAGACCCAGTACTTC.

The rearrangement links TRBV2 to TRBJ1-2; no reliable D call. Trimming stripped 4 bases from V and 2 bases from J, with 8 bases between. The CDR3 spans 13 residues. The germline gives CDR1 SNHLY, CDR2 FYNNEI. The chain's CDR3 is CASSAAGNYGYTF. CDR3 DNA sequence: TGTGCCAGCAGTGCGGCGGGAAACTATGGCTACACCTTC.

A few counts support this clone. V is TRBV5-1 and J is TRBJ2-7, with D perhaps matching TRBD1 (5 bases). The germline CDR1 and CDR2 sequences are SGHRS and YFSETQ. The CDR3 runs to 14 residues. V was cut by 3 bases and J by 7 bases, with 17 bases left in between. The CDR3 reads CASSSGPSTSEQYF. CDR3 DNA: TGCGCCAGCAGCTCAGGGCCATCCACCTCTGAGCAGTACTTC. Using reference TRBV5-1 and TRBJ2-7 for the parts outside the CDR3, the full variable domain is KAGVTQTPRYLIKTRGQQVTLSCSPISGHRSVSWYQQTPGQGLQFLFEYFSETQRNKGNFPGRFSGRQFSNSRSEMNVSTLELGDSALYLCASSSGPSTSEQYFGPGTRLTVT.

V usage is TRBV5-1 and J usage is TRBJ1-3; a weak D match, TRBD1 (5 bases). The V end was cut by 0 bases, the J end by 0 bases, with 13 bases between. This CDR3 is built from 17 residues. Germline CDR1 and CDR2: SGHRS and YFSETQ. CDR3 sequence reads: CASSLGPGGGSGNTIYF. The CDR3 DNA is TGCGCCAGCAGCTTGGGTCCGGGGGGAGGCTCTGGAAACACCATATATTTT.

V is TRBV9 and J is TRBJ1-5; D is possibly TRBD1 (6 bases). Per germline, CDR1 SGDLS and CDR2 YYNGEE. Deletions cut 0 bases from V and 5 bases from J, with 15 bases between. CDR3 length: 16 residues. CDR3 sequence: CASSVDEGGVYQPQHF. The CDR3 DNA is TGTGCCAGCAGCGTAGATGAGGGGGGGGTTTATCAGCCCCAGCATTTT.

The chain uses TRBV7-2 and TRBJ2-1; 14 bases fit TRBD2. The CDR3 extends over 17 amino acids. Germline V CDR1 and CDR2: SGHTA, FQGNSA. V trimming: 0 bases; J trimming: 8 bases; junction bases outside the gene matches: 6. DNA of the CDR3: TGTGCCAGCAGCTTAGCGCTTCCGGGACTAGCGGGAGATGAGCAGTTCTTC. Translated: CASSLALPGLAGDEQFF.

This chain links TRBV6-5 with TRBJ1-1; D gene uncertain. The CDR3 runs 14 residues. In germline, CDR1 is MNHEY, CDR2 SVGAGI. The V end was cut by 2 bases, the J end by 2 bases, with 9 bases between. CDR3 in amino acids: CASSYEGRNTEAFF. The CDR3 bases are TGTGCCAGCAGTTACGAGGGCCGCAACACTGAAGCTTTCTTT.

CDR3 nucleotides: TGTGCCAGCAGTTTGTTAGGGAGGTCGAGCAATCAGCCCCAGCATTTT. Translating it yields CASSLLGRSSNQPQHF. The chain joins TRBV6-5 to TRBJ1-5; no firm D call. The CDR3 sequence is 16 residues long. Germline V gene data show CDR1 as MNHEY and CDR2 as SVGAGI. V was pared by 4 bases and J by 1 base, with 14 bases between.

The CDR3 DNA reads TGTGCCTGGATACGACACTCTGGGGCCAACGTCCTGACTTTC. This encodes CAWIRHSGANVLTF. The J gene is TRBJ2-6, the V gene TRBV30; D remains ambiguous. Germline CDR1 and CDR2: GTSNPN and SVGIG (reference sequence). The CDR3 consists of 14 residues. V was pared by 4 bases and J by 0 bases, with 7 bases between. Full variable domain (rest looked up from reference TRBV30 and TRBJ2-6): SQTIHQWPATLVQPVGSPLSLECTVEGTSNPNLYWYRQAAGRGLQLLFYSVGIGQISSEVPQNLSASRPQDRQFILSSKKLLLSDSGFYLCAWIRHSGANVLTFGAGSRLTVL.

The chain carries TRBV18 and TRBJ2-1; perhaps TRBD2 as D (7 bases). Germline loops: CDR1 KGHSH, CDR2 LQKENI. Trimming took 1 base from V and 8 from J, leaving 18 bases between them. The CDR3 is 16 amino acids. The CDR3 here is CASSPQGTPAGDEQFF. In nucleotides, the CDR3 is TGTGCCAGCTCACCACAAGGGACACCGGCGGGGGATGAGCAGTTCTTC.

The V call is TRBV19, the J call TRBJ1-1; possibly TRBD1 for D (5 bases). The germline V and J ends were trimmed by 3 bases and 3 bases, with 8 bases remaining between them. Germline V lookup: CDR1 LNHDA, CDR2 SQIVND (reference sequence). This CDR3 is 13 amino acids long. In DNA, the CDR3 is TGTGCCAGTAGTATGGGGCCCCACACTGAAGCTTTCTTT. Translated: CASSMGPHTEAFF.

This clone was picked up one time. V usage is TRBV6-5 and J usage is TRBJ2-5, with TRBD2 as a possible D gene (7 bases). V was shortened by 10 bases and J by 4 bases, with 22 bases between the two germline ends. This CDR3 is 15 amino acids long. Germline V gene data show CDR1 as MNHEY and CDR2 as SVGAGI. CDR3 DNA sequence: TGTGCCAACCAGAGGGCGGGGGCGAGAGGAGAGACCCAGTACTTC. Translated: CANQRAGARGETQYF.

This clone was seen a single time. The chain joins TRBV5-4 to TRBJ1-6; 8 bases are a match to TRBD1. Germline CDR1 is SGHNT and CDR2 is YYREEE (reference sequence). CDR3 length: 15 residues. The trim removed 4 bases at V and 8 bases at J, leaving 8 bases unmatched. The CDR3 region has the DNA TGTGCCAGCAGCGGCCCAGGGGGCAGGGATTCACCCCTCCACTTT. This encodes CASSGPGGRDSPLHF.

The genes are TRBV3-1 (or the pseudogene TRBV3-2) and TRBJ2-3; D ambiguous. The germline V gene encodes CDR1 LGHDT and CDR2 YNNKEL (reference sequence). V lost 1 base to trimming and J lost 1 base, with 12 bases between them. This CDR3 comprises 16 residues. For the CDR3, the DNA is TGTGCCAGCAGCCAAGGTGTAGCTATGGGCACAGATACGCAGTATTTT. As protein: CASSQGVAMGTDTQYF.

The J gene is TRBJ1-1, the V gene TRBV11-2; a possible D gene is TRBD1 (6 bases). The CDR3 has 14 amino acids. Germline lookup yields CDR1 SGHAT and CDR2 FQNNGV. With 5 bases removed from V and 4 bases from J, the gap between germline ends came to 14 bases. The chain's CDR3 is CASSPLRQVTEAFF. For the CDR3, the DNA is TGTGCCAGCAGCCCCTTACGACAGGTCACTGAAGCTTTCTTT.